This T cell receptor beta chain was captured by sequencing in a study of Graves' ophthalmopathy and Graves' hyperthyroidism. Across the study: No treatment had been given when peripheral blood was collected at initial diagnosis.

Moderately to severely active ophthalmopathy under 3 months, CAS at least 3, NOSPECS at least 4. Using RNA transcripts, the TCR beta CDR3 regions were amplified. First-round RT-PCR employed HTBI primers, with a second-round multiplex PCR after it. Via MiXCR, TCRdb re-called the multiplex PCR reads, giving one row per CDR3 protein. The sample shows approximately 210,000 distinct CDR3 sequences, roughly 27% of them seen only once. This clonotype was seen at least ten times. Its matching antigen is unknown. Points from the study as a whole: In predicting ophthalmopathy progression, the model reached approximately 70% sensitivity and 72% to 85% specificity. The authors also found most expanded thyroid clonotypes above 0.001 frequency in blood.

Losses at the gene ends were 4 bases for V and 3 bases for J; bases not matched to a gene: 8. The length of the CDR3 is 15 residues. Germline V gene sequence: CDR1 MNHEY, CDR2 SVGEGT. The chain carries TRBV6-2 or TRBV6-3 and TRBJ2-5; TRBD1 matches 7 bases. Material for sequencing was peripheral blood. The source of this sequence is a man aged 50-59 years with Graves' ophthalmopathy. The CDR3 coding sequence is TGTGCCAGCAGTTCCCTCGGGACAGTAGAAGAGACCCAGTACTTC. It is translated as CASSSLGTVEETQYF.